What follows describes a single T cell receptor (beta chain). Its cognate antigen has yet to be identified. No per-base quality is available; no much larger clone lies one base away. The CDR3 numbers 19 residues from cysteine through phenylalanine. CDR3 DNA is the only sequence kept; it has 57 bases, read in frame from the first base. The immunoSEQ Assay, a bias-controlled multiplex PCR, was used to amplify TCRbeta CDR3 regions from genomic DNA. In the source study's methods: Nucleated cell counts per sample were estimated from amplification of reference gene primers within the assay. To quantify the absolute abundance of each unique TCRbeta CDR3 rearrangement, sequence reads were collapsed and filtered. For each sample, productive Simpson clonality was calculated as the square root of Simpson's diversity index across productive rearrangements. TCRdb holds this immuneACCESS table with in-frame rearrangements only. Some clones are missing; in checked studies, unresolved V genes explain under half, and the rest has no known cause. Clonal size and the V and J genes are those of that table, whereas D and trimming came from the DNA. The sample has around 200,000 clones on record, 85% of them singletons. Around a sixth of the sample belongs to the ten largest clones.

This entry comes from a study of blood T cell repertoires in COVID-19 (dated by TCRdb to the early 2020s). The study in broad terms: Samples from collaborators originated in the United States, Italy and Spain and spanned both the acute and convalescent phases of COVID-19. The prospective study material was composed of cDNA or gDNA derived from T cells, B-cell-depleted T cells, or PBMCs. The dataset comprised deeply sampled blood TCRbeta repertoires from subjects exposed to, actively infected with, or recovered from COVID-19. A freely available public database, intended as a resource for researchers studying the immune response to SARS-CoV-2, is where the repertoires were released. Samples were obtained from the ongoing ImmuneRACE study (first 160 participants) and from over a thousand subjects provided by 6 global collaborators. Sample metadata almost always included a de-identified subject ID, COVID-19 status, age in years and sex. HLA class I and class II types, where available, came from metadata supplied by the sample provider rather than from assay-based typing. Results the study describes overall, beyond this receptor: The amount of clinical and demographic metadata varied by source and participant and was provided uncurated.

In the prospective study, participants were roughly 18 to 95 years old, resided in 25 or so geographic areas of the United States, and were enrolled through a virtual design. To assign participants to cohorts, the prospective study relied on clinical history that participants themselves reported in a screening survey and a study questionnaire. Recovered participants in ImmuneRACE Cohort 3 were defined as having two consecutive negative NP/OP PCR tests, clearance from a healthcare professional, or resolution of symptoms. Mobile phlebotomists in the prospective study collected whole blood, serum and a nasopharyngeal or oropharyngeal swab from every participant. Additional blood draws and questionnaires over a 2-month period could optionally be provided by prospective study participants. Before DNA extraction, prospective study blood samples were shipped either frozen or at room temperature.

Source material: PBMCs or T cells enriched from blood (not recorded which). The source of this sequence is a man in his forties who had recovered from COVID-19. The chain is assembled from TRBV21-1 and TRBJ2-1; the listed D gene, TRBD2, was not tested against the DNA. TRBV21-1 is tagged as a pseudogene. This receptor carries the CDR3 CASSKEPGLAGGPPNEQFF. The DNA reads TGTGCCAGCAGCAAAGAGCCGGGACTAGCGGGAGGGCCTCCCAATGAGCAGTTCTTC.